A single sample gave rise to the 20 T cell receptor beta chains below, sequenced in a study of OX40 agonist ivuxolimab in advanced cancers. Produced via immunoSEQ multiplex PCR; TCRdb's table is partial and in-frame only. Of under 100,000 clones listed, 90% to 95% are singletons. This specimen was CD4+ or CD8+ T cells sorted from blood, taken in a trial of the OX40 agonist ivuxolimab. Receptors originate from an adult with an advanced solid tumor such as melanoma, head and neck, liver or kidney cancer.

The chain links TRBV11-2 to TRBJ2-5; D gene ambiguous. V was trimmed by 3 bases and J by 5 bases, leaving 13 bases between them. CDR3 length: 14 amino acids. Per germline, CDR1 SGHAT and CDR2 FQNNGV. The CDR3 region has the DNA TGTGCCAGCAGCTTCGACACGGGTTCGGAGACCCAGTACTTC. Its protein product is CASSFDTGSETQYF.

CDR3: CASSPTSGRTPYEQYF. CDR3 nucleotides: TGTGCCAGCAGCCCGACTAGCGGGAGGACCCCCTACGAGCAGTACTTC. The gene calls are TRBV11-2 and TRBJ2-7; 13 nucleotides match TRBD2. Germline CDR1 SGHAT, CDR2 FQNNGV. V dropped 5 bases and J dropped 2; count of bases not matched to a gene: 6. The CDR3 runs 16 residues.

The CDR3 coding sequence is TGTGCCAGCAGTTCCCCTGACAGAAGCTCCTACAATGAGCAGTTCTTC. Amino acid sequence: CASSSPDRSSYNEQFF. This rearrangement joins TRBV6-5 to TRBJ2-1; maybe TRBD1 (5 bases). V lost 4 bases to trimming and J lost 0 bases, with 13 bases between them. The CDR3 has 16 amino acids. The germline V gene has CDR1 MNHEY and CDR2 SVGAGI.

The chain employs TRBV10-1 and TRBJ2-2; maybe TRBD2 (5 bases). Germline-derived CDR1 and CDR2 are WNHNN and SYGVQD (reference sequence). The V end was cut by 7 bases, the J end by 5 bases, with 8 bases between. This CDR3 has 12 residues. In DNA, the CDR3 is TGCGCCAGCACTAGCTGGACCGGGGAGCTGTTTTTT. Its translation: CASTSWTGELFF.

This sequence joins TRBV30 and TRBJ1-5; no clear D. The germline V and J ends were trimmed by 0 bases and 7 bases, with 13 bases remaining between them. Germline V lookup: CDR1 GTSNPN, CDR2 SVGIG (reference sequence). CDR3 length: 14 amino acids. The DNA of the CDR3 is TGTGCCTGGAGTGTTGGGAGACTGGGGCAGCCCCAGCATTTT. This sequence encodes CAWSVGRLGQPQHF. Filled out from reference TRBV30 and TRBJ1-5, the complete variable domain reads SQTIHQWPATLVQPVGSPLSLECTVEGTSNPNLYWYRQAAGRGLQLLFYSVGIGQISSEVPQNLSASRPQDRQFILSSKKLLLSDSGFYLCAWSVGRLGQPQHFGDGTRLSIL.

The chain joins TRBV4-1 to TRBJ1-3; D unclear. This CDR3 is 16 amino acids long. CDR1 is MGHRA, CDR2 YSYEKL, per germline. Trimming shortened V by 1 base and J by 3 bases, and 13 bases separated the two germline ends. CDR3 nucleotides: TGCGCCAGCAGCCAAGGACTTCTTACCGATGGAAACACCATATATTTT. This codes for CASSQGLLTDGNTIYF.

The gene calls are TRBV7-2 and TRBJ1-2; D gene ambiguous. V lost 4 bases and J 1 base, leaving 10 bases between the germline ends. CDR1 and CDR2 from the germline V gene are SGHTA and FQGNSA. This CDR3 has 14 residues. The DNA for the CDR3 is TGTGCCAGCAGCTCCGCAGGTCATAACTATGGCTACACCTTC. Its protein is CASSSAGHNYGYTF.

The V and J genes are TRBV19 and TRBJ1-1; unclear D gene. This CDR3 is 12 amino acids long. V lost 4 bases to trimming and J lost 3 bases, with 6 bases between them. The germline V gene has CDR1 LNHDA and CDR2 SQIVND (reference sequence). CDR3 nucleotide sequence: TGTGCCAGTAGTAATAGATACACTGAAGCTTTCTTT. Its translation is CASSNRYTEAFF.

The chain combines TRBV9 with TRBJ2-3; D uncertain. Germline-derived CDR1 and CDR2 are SGDLS and YYNGEE. V lost 7 bases and J lost 5, with 11 bases in between. This CDR3 has 12 residues. CDR3: CASRALGDTQYF. CDR3 DNA sequence: TGTGCCAGCCGAGCTCTCGGAGATACGCAGTATTTT.

The chain has TRBV5-4 and TRBJ1-1, with a tentative D call TRBD1 (5 bases). The germline V gene has CDR1 SGHNT and CDR2 YYREEE (reference sequence). The V gene lost 2 bases and the J gene lost 3 bases, with 14 bases spanning the gap. The CDR3 totals 15 residues. The CDR3 DNA is TGTGCCAGCAGCTTAAGAGGCAGGGATGACACTGAAGCTTTCTTT. It encodes CASSLRGRDDTEAFF.

The genes are TRBV5-1 and TRBJ2-2, with D perhaps matching TRBD1 (6 bases). The length of the CDR3 is 16 residues. Per germline, CDR1 SGHRS and CDR2 YFSETQ. The V and J ends lost 3 bases and 2 bases respectively, with 14 bases between them. The CDR3 DNA reads TGCGCCAGCAGCTATACAGGGTCGGCAAACACCGGGGAGCTGTTTTTT. It translates to CASSYTGSANTGELFF.

The chain employs TRBV4-1 and TRBJ2-7, with a weak D call TRBD2 (6 bases). Germline loops: CDR1 MGHRA, CDR2 YSYEKL. This CDR3 is 15 amino acids long. V gave up 1 base and J gave up 6 bases, with 16 bases separating them. The CDR3: CASSQVRTNLGEQYF. DNA of the CDR3: TGCGCCAGCAGCCAAGTGCGGACTAATTTGGGCGAGCAGTACTTC.

CDR3 sequence reads: CASSSGTNQDTQYF. As DNA, the CDR3 is TGTGCCAGCAGCTCCGGGACCAACCAAGATACGCAGTATTTT. The rearrangement links TRBV11-2 to TRBJ2-3, with D perhaps TRBD1 or TRBD2 (5 bases each). Germline values: CDR1 SGHAT, CDR2 FQNNGV. V was cut by 4 bases and J by 5 bases, with 13 bases left in between. The CDR3 has 14 residues.

The chain combines TRBV27 with TRBJ2-5; D gene ambiguous. Germline V gene sequence: CDR1 MNHEY, CDR2 SMNVEV (reference sequence). V was cut by 5 bases and J by 1 base, with 11 bases left in between. The CDR3 has 14 residues. The CDR3 nucleotides read TGTGCCAGCAGTATGAGACGTACCCAAGAGACCCAGTACTTC. Translated, it gives CASSMRRTQETQYF.

The J gene is TRBJ2-7, the V gene TRBV19; D is perhaps TRBD1 (5 bases). The CDR3 has 14 amino acids. Germline-derived CDR1 and CDR2 are LNHDA and SQIVND (reference sequence). V was trimmed by 3 bases and J by 3 bases, leaving 12 bases between them. CDR3 sequence (DNA): TGTGCCAGTAGTATCAGGGAAGGTCTCTACGAGCAGTACTTC. Amino acids: CASSIREGLYEQYF.

The V call is TRBV6-1, the J call TRBJ2-5; the match to TRBD2 covers 8 bases. CDR1 is MNHNS, CDR2 SASEGT, per germline. The CDR3 consists of 17 residues. After removal of 3 bases from V and 2 bases from J, the junction contained 11 bases not matched to a gene. The CDR3 spells CASSDEYGLAGQETQYF. CDR3 bases: TGTGCCAGCAGTGACGAGTACGGACTAGCCGGACAAGAGACCCAGTACTTC.

This chain links TRBV6-4 with TRBJ1-5; D is unresolved. V was pared by 6 bases and J by 4 bases, with 25 bases between. Germline lookup yields CDR1 MRHNA and CDR2 SNTAGT. The CDR3 has 18 residues. As DNA, the CDR3 is TGTGCCAGCAGAGAACGTCCGCGACTGACTATAGCAAATCAGCCCCAGCATTTT. As protein: CASRERPRLTIANQPQHF.

The chain employs TRBV7-9 and TRBJ2-3, with unresolved D. V dropped 5 bases and J dropped 0 bases, with 18 bases sitting between them. There are 17 residues in the CDR3. Germline CDR1 and CDR2: SEHNR and FQNEAQ (reference sequence). CDR3 residues: CASSRTRQGPSTDTQYF. The CDR3 coding sequence is TGTGCCAGCAGCCGAACGAGGCAAGGGCCCAGCACAGATACGCAGTATTTT.

The chain is built from TRBV5-1 and TRBJ2-5, with D hard to call. The CDR3 runs 14 residues. Germline CDR1 is SGHRS and CDR2 is YFSETQ. V lost 0 bases to trimming and J lost 2 bases, with 8 bases between them. CDR3 nucleotides: TGCGCCAGCAGCTTGGGGGAATCACAAGAGACCCAGTACTTC. Translated: CASSLGESQETQYF.

This clone appeared once. The chain recombines TRBV15 with TRBJ1-2; D gene unclear. CDR3 length: 14 residues. Trimming cost V 0 bases and J 0 bases, with 5 bases left between them. Germline CDR1 reads LNHNV; CDR2 reads YYDKDF (reference sequence). Here the CDR3 DNA reads TGTGCCACCAGCAGAGATTATTCTAACTATGGCTACACCTTC. It codes for CATSRDYSNYGYTF.